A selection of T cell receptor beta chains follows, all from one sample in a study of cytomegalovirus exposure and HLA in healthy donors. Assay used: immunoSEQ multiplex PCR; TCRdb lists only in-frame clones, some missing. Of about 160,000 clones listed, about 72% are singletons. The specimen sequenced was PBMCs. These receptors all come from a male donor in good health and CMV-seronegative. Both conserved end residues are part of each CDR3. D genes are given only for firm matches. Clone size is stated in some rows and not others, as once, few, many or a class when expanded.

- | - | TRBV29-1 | CSVDALGGNPEAFF
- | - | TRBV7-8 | CASSLSAGVTGELFF
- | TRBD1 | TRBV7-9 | CASSATGGERTGELFF
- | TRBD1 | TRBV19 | CASSIHARDRVARGSEAFF
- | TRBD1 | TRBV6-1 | CASSVTGVDTEAFF
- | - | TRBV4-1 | CASSLGLLTDTQYF
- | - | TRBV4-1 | CASSQGVRAYGYTF
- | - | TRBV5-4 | CASSLMRGGNTEAFF
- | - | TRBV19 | CASSAGLRTYEQYF
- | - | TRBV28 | CASSSSGARTEAFF
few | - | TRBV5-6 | CASSLLGLSNEQFF
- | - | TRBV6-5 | CASSYRTTQGSPLHF
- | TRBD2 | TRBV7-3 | CASSSSGGLSEQYF
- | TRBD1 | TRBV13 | CASSPGQGRHYEQYF
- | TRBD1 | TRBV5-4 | CATTGTGGFEQYF
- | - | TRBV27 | CASRHGIEAFF
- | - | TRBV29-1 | CSVGGSGEAFF
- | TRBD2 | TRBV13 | CASSTRPRRGGQETQYF
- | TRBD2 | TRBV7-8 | CASSYLAGGLYEQYF
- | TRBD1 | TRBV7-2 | CASGGTADSNQPQHF
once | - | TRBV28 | CASSYDNVSGNTIYF
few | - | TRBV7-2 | CASSLDSHNYGYTF
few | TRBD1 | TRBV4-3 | CASSLTGVSGYTF
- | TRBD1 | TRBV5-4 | CASSSPSGGDGYTF
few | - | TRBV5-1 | CASSPGDSQETQYF